Relative to its sample, the clone carrying this T cell receptor (beta chain) is medium-sized (0.01 to 0.1%). Its antigen remains unknown. The entry originates in a study of cytomegalovirus exposure and HLA in healthy donors. Study-wide background: Within an early data release were 85 million or so unique TCRs drawn from HLA-typed donors. Across 350 to 500 genotyped donors, about 81% landed in the Caucasian-associated ancestry cluster.

This PCR relied on a set of 60 Vbeta primers and 13 Jbeta primers. Only in-frame clones appear in the TCRdb table, and some are missing; sequencing was by immunoSEQ multiplex PCR. The data hold some 130,000 clones, with 79% observed a single time. Trimming left V 6 bases short and J 0 bases short, with 15 bases between. This CDR3 spans 16 amino acids. Germline V gene data show CDR1 as LGHNA and CDR2 as YNFKEQ. Study findings and constraints: Solely CMV serostatus was available to characterize immune exposure.

The chain carries TRBV4-2 and TRBJ2-1; D possibly corresponds to TRBD2 (6 bases). The clonotype was recovered from a middle-aged man in good health and CMV-seropositive. Material: PBMCs. Here the CDR3 reads CASSPIAETSYNEQFF. The CDR3 DNA reads as TGTGCCAGCAGTCCTATAGCGGAGACCTCCTACAATGAGCAGTTCTTC.